The entry below gives a single TCR beta chain sequence along with its context. This clone's antigen is unknown. Base qualities are missing; no much larger clone stands one base away. Healthy HIV-negative adults with no recently reported acute infections or vaccinations were included as donors. Every donor was a Caucasian adult residing in Nashville, Tennessee, USA. For unsorted samples, tens of millions of PBMCs were counted, and genomic DNA was extracted using the QIAamp DNA Blood Mini kit. After blood collection by leukapheresis, PBMCs were isolated using Ficoll-Histopaque density gradient centrifugation and then cryopreserved in the vapor phase of liquid nitrogen. This entry belongs to a study of shared clonotypes between healthy human individuals (dated by TCRdb to 2018 to 2020). Some background on the complete study: A few men and a couple of women, aged 18 to 49 years, made up the cohort. To estimate repertoire size and how much clonotypes are shared between individuals, the study performed deep sequencing of blood TCR repertoires from 4 to 6 healthy adults. Libraries were prepared and TCR repertoires were sequenced by different laboratories using diverse techniques, in order to increase sequencing depth and limit assay-specific biases. Each donor's leukapheresis produced roughly between about 0.85 and 10 billion PBMCs.

Using the deep immunoSEQ assay, multiplex PCR amplified TCR CDR3 regions from genomic DNA. Extracted genomic DNA from each cell subset was spread evenly across all wells of several immunoSEQ 96-well plates, with each plate serving as a replicate. For unsorted PBMC, around 290 ng of genomic DNA, equivalent to around 30,000 T cell genomes, went into each replicate PCR. Ten immunoSEQ deep assay plates were used to sequence the unsorted PBMC genomic DNA. The purified libraries were quantified using a Qubit 3.0 fluorometer, sized with a Bioanalyzer 2100, and then quantified again using the KAPA Library Quantification kit. A separate single-read 150-cycle Illumina NextSeq 550 flow cell was used to sequence each immunoSEQ 96-well plate. The authors' pipeline ran thus. Because the immunoSEQ output included only junctional sequences and no quality scores, the filtering could not be the same as the filtering used for full-length reads. To assign V/J genes and CDR3, sequences were annotated against IMGT germline references using PyIR, a Python wrapper for IgBLAST v1.9. Any read was removed if the V/J assignment was weak (E-value above 1e-6), the CDR3 was missing, or the read contained stop codons, out-of-frame junctions, or ambiguous translated residues. A V3J clonotype was defined by an identical inferred V gene, J gene, and CDR3 amino acid sequence. Percentage overlap between repertoires was computed as shared unique clonotypes divided by the size of the smaller repertoire. Repertoire richness was assessed with RTK rarefaction, the Chao1 estimator, and Recon v2.1 estimates of unobserved clonotypes. Sourced from immuneACCESS, this table was stored by TCRdb with only in-frame sequences that have V and J called. A share of the clones is absent; for the studies checked, an unresolved V gene accounts for under half, and the remainder has no known explanation. Clonal size and the V and J genes are those of that table, whereas D and trimming came from the DNA. Counted in this sample were roughly 480,000 clones; 79% of them appeared once. 12% of the sample rests with the top ten.

Spanning cysteine to phenylalanine, the CDR3 consists of 17 amino acids. Left in the record is the CDR3 DNA by itself, 51 bases read in frame from the first base. The CDR1 and CDR2 encoded by the germline V gene are ENHRY and SYGVKD. The junction shows trimming of 3 bases on V and 1 base on J, and the gene matches do not reach 10 bases of it. Overall study results and their limits: Because the study included only a small number of donors, the genetic and exposure-history diversity represented was limited. Based on pairwise subsampling, the degree of clonotype sharing among donors was expected to be affected by sequencing depth. Sampling was limited to blood, and TCR repertoires in tissue likely differ from TCR repertoires in blood.

The receptor was isolated from a woman in her thirties or forties in good health. Some clones in this sample may be carry-over from other donors' samples. Recombination connected TRBV10-3 to TRBJ1-2, with TRBD1 identical over 8 junction bases. Sequencing input: PBMCs. In nucleotides, the sequence is TGTGCCATCAGTGATCCAGGGGGCGGATTGATTAACTATGGCTACACCTTC. Its coded protein is CAISDPGGGLINYGYTF.